Here is one T cell receptor (beta chain) with its context. The antigen is not known. This sample is part of a study of PD-1 blockade in classical Hodgkin lymphoma. Study results and limitations: Significant TCR diversity gains by C4D1 occurred in CD4+ but not CD8+ cells. Patients who responded completely had about the same baseline diversity as newly diagnosed patients.

This table comes from immunoSEQ multiplex PCR, and its TCRdb copy is limited to in-frame clones, with some not included. This table holds about 54,000 clones, about 91% found once. Each and every patient relapsed after autologous stem cell transplantation, and patients got differing brentuximab vedotin exposure. CDR1 and CDR2 (germline): SEHNR, FQNEAQ (reference sequence). V lost 6 bases and J lost 1, with 12 bases in between. The CDR3 covers 14 residues. The V gene is TRBV7-9, the J gene TRBJ1-1; D is perhaps TRBD1 (5 bases). The specimen was peripheral blood mononuclear cells (PBMCs), collected before the second cycle of nivolumab. This TCR came from a human donor with classical Hodgkin lymphoma. The CDR3 reads CASSHTGQNTEAFF. Here the CDR3 DNA reads TGTGCCAGCAGTCACACCGGACAGAACACTGAAGCTTTCTTT.